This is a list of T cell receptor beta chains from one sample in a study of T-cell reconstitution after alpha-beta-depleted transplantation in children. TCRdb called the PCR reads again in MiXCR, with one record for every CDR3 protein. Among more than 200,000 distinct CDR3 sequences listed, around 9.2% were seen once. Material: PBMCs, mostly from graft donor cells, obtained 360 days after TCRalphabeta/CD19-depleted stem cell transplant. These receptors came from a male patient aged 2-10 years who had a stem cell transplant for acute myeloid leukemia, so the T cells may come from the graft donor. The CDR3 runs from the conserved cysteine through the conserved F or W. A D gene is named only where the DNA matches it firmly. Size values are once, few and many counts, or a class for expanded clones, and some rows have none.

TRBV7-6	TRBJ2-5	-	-	CASSLLGTRETQYF	TGTGCCAGCAGCCTCCTAGGGACACGGGAGACCCAGTACTTC
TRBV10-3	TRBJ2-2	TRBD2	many	CAISEIGRASQNTGELFF	TGTGCCATCAGTGAGATCGGGAGGGCGTCCCAGAACACCGGGGAGCTGTTTTTT
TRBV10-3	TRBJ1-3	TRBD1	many	CAISPNLAGGGNTIYF	TGTGCCATCAGTCCGAATTTGGCAGGGGGTGGAAACACCATATATTTT
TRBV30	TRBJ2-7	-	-	CAWGVSYEQYF	TGTGCCTGGGGGGTATCCTACGAGCAGTACTTC
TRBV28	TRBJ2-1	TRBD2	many	CASSLGLAGGNEQFF	TGTGCCAGCAGTTTAGGACTAGCGGGAGGGAATGAGCAGTTCTTC
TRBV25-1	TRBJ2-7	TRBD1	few	CASRPTGGVTYEQYF	TGTGCCAGCAGACCTACAGGGGGCGTAACCTACGAGCAGTACTTC
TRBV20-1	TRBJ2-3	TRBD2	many	CSAETGTSLKVYF	TGCAGTGCGGAAACCGGGACTAGTTTAAAGGTGTATTTT
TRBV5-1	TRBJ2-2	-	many	CASSLTGRTLNTGELFF	TGCGCCAGCAGCTTGACGGGCAGGACCTTAAACACCGGGGAGCTGTTTTTT
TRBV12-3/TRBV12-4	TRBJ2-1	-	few	CARIIGGPYNEQFF	TGTGCCAGGATCATCGGAGGGCCGTACAATGAGCAGTTCTTC
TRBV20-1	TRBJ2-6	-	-	CSALTGYSGANVLTF	TGCAGTGCTTTGACAGGTTACTCTGGGGCCAACGTCCTGACTTTC
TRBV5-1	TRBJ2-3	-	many	CASREDTTQYF	TGCGCCAGCAGAGAGGACACGACGCAGTATTTT
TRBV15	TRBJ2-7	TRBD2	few	CATSNSGLAEIYEQYF	TGTGCCACCAGCAACAGCGGGCTAGCGGAGATCTACGAGCAGTACTTC
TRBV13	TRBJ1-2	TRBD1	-	CASSSKGGGYGYTF	TGTGCCAGCAGCTCCAAAGGGGGCGGCTATGGCTACACCTTC
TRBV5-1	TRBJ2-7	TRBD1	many	CASSTGQGSEQYF	TGCGCCAGCAGCACCGGACAGGGGAGCGAGCAGTACTTC
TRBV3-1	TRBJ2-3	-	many	CASSQDGPSDTQYF	TGTGCCAGCAGCCAAGACGGACCTAGCGATACGCAGTATTTT
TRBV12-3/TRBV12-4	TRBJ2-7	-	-	CASSLSSQVYEQYF	TGTGCCAGCAGTTTATCTAGCCAAGTATACGAGCAGTACTTC
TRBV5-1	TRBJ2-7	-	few	CASSSSGPATQYF	TGCGCCAGCAGCTCTTCAGGACCGGCGACGCAGTACTTC
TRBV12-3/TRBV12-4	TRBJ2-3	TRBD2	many	CASSPGLGFDTQYF	TGTGCCAGCAGTCCGGGACTAGGTTTTGATACGCAGTATTTT
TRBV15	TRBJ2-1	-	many	CATSRERTISYNEQFF	TGTGCCACCAGCAGAGAACGGACTATCAGCTACAATGAGCAGTTCTTC
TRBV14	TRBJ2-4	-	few	CASSHYSVAKNIQYF	TGTGCCAGCAGCCATTACTCGGTAGCCAAAAACATTCAGTACTTC
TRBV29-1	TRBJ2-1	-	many	CSVHAPGPHEQFF	TGCAGCGTTCATGCCCCCGGACCCCATGAGCAGTTCTTC
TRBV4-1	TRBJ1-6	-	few	CASSQAEGGSPLHF	TGCGCCAGCAGCCAAGCGGAGGGTGGGTCACCCCTCCACTTT
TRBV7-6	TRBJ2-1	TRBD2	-	CASSPASGREKFF	TGTGCCAGCAGTCCTGCTAGCGGGCGTGAGAAGTTCTTC
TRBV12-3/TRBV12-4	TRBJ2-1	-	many	CASSFVSALYNEQFF	TGTGCCAGCAGTTTTGTAAGTGCCCTATACAATGAGCAGTTCTTC
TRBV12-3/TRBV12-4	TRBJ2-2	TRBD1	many	CASSHSQGAGELFF	TGTGCCAGCAGTCACAGTCAGGGGGCCGGGGAGCTGTTTTTT
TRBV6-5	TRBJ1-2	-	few	CASSYGWAANYGYTF	TGTGCCAGCAGTTACGGTTGGGCAGCTAACTATGGCTACACCTTC
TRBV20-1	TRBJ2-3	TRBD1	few	CSASLTGASTDTQYF	TGCAGTGCTAGTCTGACAGGGGCTAGCACAGATACGCAGTATTTT
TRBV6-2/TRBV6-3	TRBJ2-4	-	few	CASSTGVAFFDIQYF	TGTGCCAGCAGCACCGGGGTAGCATTCTTCGACATTCAGTACTTC
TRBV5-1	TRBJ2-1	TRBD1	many	CASSLAPWTGDNEQFF	TGCGCCAGCAGCTTGGCCCCTTGGACAGGCGACAATGAGCAGTTCTTC
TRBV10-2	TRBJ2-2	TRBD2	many	CASRSQRTSANTGELFF	TGCGCCAGCAGAAGCCAGCGAACTAGCGCGAACACCGGGGAGCTGTTTTTT
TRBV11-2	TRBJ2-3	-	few	CASSLEGAGGTVVVTQYF	TGTGCCAGCAGCTTAGAAGGGGCAGGGGGGACTGTCGTGGTTACGCAGTATTTT
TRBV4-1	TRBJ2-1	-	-	CASSPRTPGGPNEQFF	TGCGCCAGCAGCCCCAGGACCCCCGGGGGGCCCAATGAGCAGTTCTTC
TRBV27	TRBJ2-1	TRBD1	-	CASRKGAPQNEQFF	TGTGCCAGCCGGAAGGGGGCTCCCCAGAATGAGCAGTTCTTC